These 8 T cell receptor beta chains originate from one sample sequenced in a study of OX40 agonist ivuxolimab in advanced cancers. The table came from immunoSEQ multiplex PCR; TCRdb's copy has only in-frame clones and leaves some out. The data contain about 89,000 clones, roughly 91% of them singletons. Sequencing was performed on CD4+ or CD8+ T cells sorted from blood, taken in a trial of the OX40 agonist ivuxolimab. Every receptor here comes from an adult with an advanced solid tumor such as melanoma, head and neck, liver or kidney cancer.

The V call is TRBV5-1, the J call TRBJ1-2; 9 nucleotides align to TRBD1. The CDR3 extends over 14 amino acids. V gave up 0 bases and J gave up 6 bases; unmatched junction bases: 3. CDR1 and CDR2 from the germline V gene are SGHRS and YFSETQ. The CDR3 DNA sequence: TGCGCCAGCAGCTTGGGACAGGGGGGTAATGGCTACACCTTC. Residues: CASSLGQGGNGYTF.

The CDR3 protein is CASSLVGIINEQFF. CDR3 bases: TGTGCCAGCAGCCTGGTGGGTATTATCAATGAGCAGTTCTTC. This chain uses TRBV5-4 with TRBJ2-1; D remains unclear. Germline CDR1 reads SGHNT; CDR2 reads YYREEE (reference sequence). The CDR3 is made up of 14 amino acids. Trimming shortened V by 4 bases and J by 6 bases, and 14 bases separated the two germline ends.

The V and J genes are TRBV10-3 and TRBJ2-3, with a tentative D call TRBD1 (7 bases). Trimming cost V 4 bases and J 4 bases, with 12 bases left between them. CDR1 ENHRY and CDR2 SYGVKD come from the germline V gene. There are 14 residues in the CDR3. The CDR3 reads CAISGQGGPDTQYF. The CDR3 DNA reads TGTGCCATCAGTGGACAGGGAGGTCCAGATACGCAGTATTTT.

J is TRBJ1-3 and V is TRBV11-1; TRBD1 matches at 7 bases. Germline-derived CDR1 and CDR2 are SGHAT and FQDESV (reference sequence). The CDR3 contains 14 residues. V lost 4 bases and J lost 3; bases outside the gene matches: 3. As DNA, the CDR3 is TGTGCCAGCAGCTCCACAGGGGTTGGAAACACCATATATTTT. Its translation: CASSSTGVGNTIYF.

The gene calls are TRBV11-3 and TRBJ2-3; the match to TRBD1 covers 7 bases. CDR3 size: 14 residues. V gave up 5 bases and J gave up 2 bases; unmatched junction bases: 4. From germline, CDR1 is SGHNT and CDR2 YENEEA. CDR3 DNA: TGTGCCAGCAGCCGTCAGGGGGACACAGATACGCAGTATTTT. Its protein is CASSRQGDTDTQYF. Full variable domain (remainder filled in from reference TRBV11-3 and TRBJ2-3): EAGVVQSPRYKIIEKKQPVAFWCNPISGHNTLYWYLQNLGQGPELLIRYENEEAVDDSQLPKDRFSAERLKGVDSTLKIQPAELGDSAVYLCASSRQGDTDTQYFGPGTRLTVL.

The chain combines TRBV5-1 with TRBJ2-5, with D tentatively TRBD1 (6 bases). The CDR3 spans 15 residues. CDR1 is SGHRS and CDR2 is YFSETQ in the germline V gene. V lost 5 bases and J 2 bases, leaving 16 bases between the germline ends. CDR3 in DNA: TGCGCCAGCAGGAAACCACAGGGCTATCAAGAGACCCAGTACTTC. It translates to CASRKPQGYQETQYF. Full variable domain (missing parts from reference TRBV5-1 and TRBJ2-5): KAGVTQTPRYLIKTRGQQVTLSCSPISGHRSVSWYQQTPGQGLQFLFEYFSETQRNKGNFPGRFSGRQFSNSRSEMNVSTLELGDSALYLCASRKPQGYQETQYFGPGTRLLVL.

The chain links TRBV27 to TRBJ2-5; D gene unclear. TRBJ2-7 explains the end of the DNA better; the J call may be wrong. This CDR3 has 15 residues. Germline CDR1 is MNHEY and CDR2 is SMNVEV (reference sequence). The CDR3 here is CASSLSSPGAYEQYF. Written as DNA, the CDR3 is TGTGCCAGCAGTTTATCCTCGCCGGGCGCCTACGAGCAGTACTTC.

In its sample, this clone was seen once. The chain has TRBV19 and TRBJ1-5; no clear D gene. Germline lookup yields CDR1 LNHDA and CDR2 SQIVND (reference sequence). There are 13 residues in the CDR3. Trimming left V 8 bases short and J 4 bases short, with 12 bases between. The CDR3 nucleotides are TGTGCCAGTGGAACACAATTAAATCAGCCCCAGCATTTT. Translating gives CASGTQLNQPQHF.